Listed here is a single TCR beta chain. What it recognizes is unknown. Construction of the TCRbeta library involved unique molecular identifiers. MiXCR, run by TCRdb on the PCR reads, gives a single entry per CDR3 protein. The sample gives about 980,000 distinct CDR3 sequences, about 31% of which show up once; about 28% is in the top ten. This sample was taken from a study of T-cell reconstitution after alpha-beta-depleted transplantation in children. Points from the study as a whole: Alpha-beta T cells about two months after transplant reportedly derived from several hundred expanded graft clones. One year after transplant, T-cell counts and diversity came mostly from newly produced T cells. Some patients' high day-60 TCRbeta diversity was attributed to recipient cells surviving conditioning.

The sequence was collected from a boy in the first two years of life who had a stem cell transplant for SCID, so the T cells may come from the graft donor. Sample: PBMCs, mostly from graft donor cells, taken 360 days after TCRalphabeta/CD19-depleted stem cell transplant.

DNA of the CDR3: TGTGCCAGCAGCTCCGACAGGGGTAATACGCAGTATTTT. This sequence encodes CASSSDRGNTQYF. This rearrangement joins TRBV7-3 to TRBJ2-3; TRBD1 matches 8 bases. This CDR3 is built from 13 residues. After removal of 4 bases from V and 7 bases from J, the junction contained 4 bases not matched to a gene. Germline V lookup: CDR1 SGHTA, CDR2 FQGTGA.